This T cell receptor beta chain was sequenced during a study of spatial heterogeneity in lung cancer. V was shortened by 4 bases and J by 8 bases, with 14 bases between the two germline ends. Germline CDR1 and CDR2: LGHNA and YNFKEQ. The CDR3 has 13 amino acids. This clonotype was counted many times. Antigen unknown. Documented time point: sample taken at primary tumor resection. TCRdb passed the 5' RACE reads through MiXCR, listing each CDR3 protein once. Here the sample spans 7,000 or so distinct CDR3 sequences, approximately 7% being singletons. Regarding the study as a whole: Counts of expanded alpha and beta TCRs within tumors tracked the tumor nonsynonymous mutation count.

The receptor comes from a male donor with early-stage non-small cell lung cancer. Material: lung tumor tissue, obtained at surgery. V gene TRBV4-2 combines with J gene TRBJ1-2, with D possibly matching TRBD1 (6 bases). The chain's CDR3 is CASSPVEGDGYTF. For the CDR3, the DNA is TGTGCCAGCAGCCCCGTGGAGGGGGACGGCTACACCTTC.